This is a list of T cell receptor beta chains from one sample in a study of blood T cell repertoires in COVID-19. Libraries were prepared by immunoSEQ multiplex PCR; TCRdb keeps only in-frame clonotypes and omits some of them. The data contain approximately 150,000 clones, about 90% of them singletons. Material: PBMCs or T cells enriched from blood (not recorded which). The receptors come from a woman in her forties who had been exposed to COVID-19. Both conserved end residues are part of each CDR3. The D gene is left open where the match is weak.

NA,TRBV2,TRBJ2-1,CASGSTRTYNEQFF
TRBD1,TRBV28,TRBJ1-1,CASSRDRENTEAFF
NA,TRBV2,TRBJ2-3,CASRPGRKSASTDTQYF
NA,TRBV10-1,TRBJ1-1,CASSDLNTEAFF
NA,TRBV3-1/TRBV3-2,TRBJ1-5,CASSPGGNQPQHF
NA,TRBV7-9,TRBJ2-3,CASSSLQVHTQYF
NA,TRBV24-1,TRBJ1-5,CATSDLTRGELCQPQHF
TRBD2,TRBV9,TRBJ2-3,CASSVRAGGPTDTQYF
NA,TRBV10-2,TRBJ1-5,CASSSNNQPQHF
NA,TRBV7-8,TRBJ1-5,CASSLRRERQPQHF
NA,TRBV29-1,TRBJ2-2,CSVRPRQANTGELFF
NA,TRBV7-8,TRBJ1-1,CASSDSRGAEAFF
TRBD1,TRBV27,TRBJ1-3,CASANPGGAGNTIYF
TRBD1,TRBV5-1,TRBJ2-5,CASSLERVRTGQETQYF
NA,TRBV6-5,TRBJ1-6,CASSYSIQKGSPLHF
NA,TRBV29-1,TRBJ2-7,CSVCGLSSYEQYF
TRBD2,TRBV9,TRBJ2-3,CASSPSGDGADTQYF